The 26 T cell receptor beta chains reported below all come from one sample, sequenced in a study of shared clonotypes between healthy human individuals. Profiled with immunoSEQ multiplex PCR; TCRdb holds only in-frame clones, not every one. The sample carries some 470,000 clones, 75% to 85% recorded once. The sequencing input was PBMCs. The receptor source for this set is a woman aged 40-49 years in good health. Some clones in this sample may be carry-over from other donors' samples.

The chain joins TRBV29-1 to TRBJ1-1, with D maybe TRBD1 (5 bases). V lost 4 bases to trimming and J lost 5 bases, with 20 bases between them. This CDR3 has 15 residues. The V gene's germline CDR1 is SQVTM and CDR2 ANQGSEA. The CDR3 loop is CSVAFHGVEGTEAFF. CDR3 in DNA: TGCAGCGTTGCCTTTCACGGGGTCGAGGGGACTGAAGCTTTCTTT.

This chain joins TRBV4-2 and TRBJ1-1, with 7 bases identical to TRBD1. The V gene end was trimmed by 7 bases and the J gene end by 7 bases; junction bases not matched to a gene: 6. Germline CDR1 and CDR2: LGHNA and YNFKEQ. There are 12 residues in the CDR3. The CDR3 region is CASKAQGNEAFF. DNA of the CDR3: TGTGCCAGCAAAGCACAGGGGAATGAAGCTTTCTTT.

This clone has only one observation. V and J are TRBV18 and TRBJ2-2, with D possibly being TRBD1 (6 bases). The CDR3 consists of 16 residues. Per the germline V gene, CDR1 is KGHSH and CDR2 is LQKENI. V lost 0 bases, J lost 5 bases, and 13 bases lay in between. Written as DNA, the CDR3 is TGTGCCAGCTCACCACCCCCGCAGGGGACAACCGGGGAGCTGTTTTTT. This encodes CASSPPPQGTTGELFF.

The chain combines TRBV5-1 with TRBJ2-1; D is ambiguous. Germline CDR1 is SGHRS and CDR2 is YFSETQ. CDR3 length equals 14 residues. V was trimmed by 1 base and J by 8 bases, leaving 13 bases between them. This chain's CDR3 is CASSLRSSLDEQFF. CDR3 nucleotide sequence: TGCGCCAGCAGCTTGCGGTCTAGTCTGGATGAGCAGTTCTTC.

J is TRBJ2-1 and V is TRBV19; possible D gene TRBD2, 8 bases. Per the germline V gene, CDR1 is LNHDA and CDR2 is SQIVND (reference sequence). Trimming took off 0 bases at V and 10 bases at J, with 16 bases between the two ends. CDR3 length: 15 amino acids. CDR3 coding DNA: TGTGCCAGTAGTATAGACAGGGGGACTAGACGAGAGCAGTTCTTC. It specifies CASSIDRGTRREQFF.

This clone was detected only a few times. V and J are TRBV7-3 and TRBJ2-1, with unresolved D. V was pared by 1 base and J by 2 bases, with 9 bases between. The CDR3 is made up of 15 amino acids. CDR1 and CDR2 from the germline V gene are SGHTA and FQGTGA. The CDR3 nucleotides are TGTGCCAGCAGCTTAAGCTACGAGGCCTACAATGAGCAGTTCTTC. Translation gives CASSLSYEAYNEQFF.

This clone was counted between two and nine times. The chain combines TRBV30 with TRBJ2-1; 7 bases match TRBD1. Trimming took 1 base from V and 14 from J; bases not matched to a gene: 8. This CDR3 has 12 amino acids. Germline CDR1 reads GTSNPN; CDR2 reads SVGIG (reference sequence). CDR3 coding DNA: TGTGCCTGGAGTGCCTCGACAGGGAATAAGTTCTTC. Residues: CAWSASTGNKFF. The full variable domain, with the rest looked up from reference TRBV30 and TRBJ2-1, is SQTIHQWPATLVQPVGSPLSLECTVEGTSNPNLYWYRQAAGRGLQLLFYSVGIGQISSEVPQNLSASRPQDRQFILSSKKLLLSDSGFYLCAWSASTGNKFFGPGTRLTVL.

This clone came up once. The chain couples TRBV28 to TRBJ1-6; D ambiguous. With 6 bases removed from V and 6 bases from J, the gap between germline ends came to 9 bases. CDR1 is MDHEN and CDR2 is SYDVKM in the germline V gene. The CDR3 runs to 13 residues. CDR3 DNA: TGTGCCAGCAGAGGCGTCTTTAATTCACCCCTCCACTTT. Protein: CASRGVFNSPLHF.

This chain uses TRBV2 with TRBJ2-5; D is possibly TRBD1 (6 bases). This CDR3 has 13 amino acids. CDR1 and CDR2 (germline): SNHLY, FYNNEI. Trimming removed 7 bases at V and 5 bases at J, with 14 bases between. CDR3 protein: CASMEQGLETQYF. CDR3 in DNA: TGTGCCAGCATGGAGCAGGGGTTGGAGACCCAGTACTTC.

This clone was detected only a few times. This chain joins TRBV6-6 and TRBJ1-2, with 10 positions matching TRBD1. CDR1 MNHNY and CDR2 SVGAGI come from the germline V gene (reference sequence). The CDR3 runs 14 residues. V shed 6 bases and J 3 bases; nucleotides not matched to a gene: 4. The chain's CDR3 is CASRSTGGDYGYTF. CDR3 in DNA: TGTGCCAGCAGGTCGACAGGGGGCGACTATGGCTACACCTTC.

This clone was seen just once. The gene calls are TRBV28 and TRBJ1-1; D ambiguous. Trimming took off 1 base at V and 2 bases at J, with 5 bases between the two ends. The CDR3 covers 13 residues. Germline V CDR1 and CDR2: MDHEN, SYDVKM. The CDR3 DNA is TGTGCCAGCAGTTTATTAAGAAACACTGAAGCTTTCTTT. It yields the protein CASSLLRNTEAFF.

This clone has only one observation. The gene calls are TRBV5-1 and TRBJ2-1; maybe TRBD2 (6 bases). Between the trimmed V and J ends, which lost 0 bases and 2 bases, there was a span of 15 bases. CDR1 SGHRS and CDR2 YFSETQ come from the germline V gene. The CDR3 runs 17 residues. CDR3 bases: TGCGCCAGCAGCTTGGGTTTTCGGGGGAGTGCCTACAATGAGCAGTTCTTC. This encodes CASSLGFRGSAYNEQFF.

The chain joins TRBV4-2 to TRBJ1-2, with 7 nucleotides matching TRBD1. Germline CDR1 and CDR2: LGHNA and YNFKEQ. The CDR3 runs to 15 residues. With 6 bases clipped from V and 2 bases from J, the junction kept 9 bases outside the gene matches. The DNA of the CDR3 is TGTGCCAGCAGTATTAGCAAGGGACAGAACTATGGCTACACCTTC. As protein: CASSISKGQNYGYTF.

The chain recombines TRBV9 with TRBJ2-5; 7 positions match TRBD1. Germline loops: CDR1 SGDLS, CDR2 YYNGEE. Trimming cost V 4 bases and J 1 base; bases outside gene matches: 10. CDR3 length: 16 amino acids. This CDR3 is CASSPHRDRVQETQYF. CDR3 nucleotide sequence: TGTGCCAGCAGCCCGCACCGGGACAGAGTCCAAGAGACCCAGTACTTC.

Remarks on this clone: A read error may produce the germline difference seen at one junction end. V is TRBV7-9 and J is TRBJ2-5, with TRBD2 matching over 8 bases. In germline, CDR1 is SEHNR, CDR2 FQNEAQ (reference sequence). The CDR3 has 16 amino acids. The DNA for the CDR3 is TGTGCTAGCAGCCCCCCGACTAGCGCCTTAGAGGCGGCCCAGTACTTC. Translation: CASSPPTSALEAAQYF.

The rearrangement links TRBV15 to TRBJ2-1; 10 bases agree with TRBD2. Germline CDR1 is LNHNV and CDR2 is YYDKDF (reference sequence). The CDR3 is made up of 15 amino acids. J gave up 4 bases and V 2 bases, and 2 bases lay outside the gene matches. The CDR3 is CATSRLAGEYNEQFF. CDR3 nucleotides: TGTGCCACCAGCAGACTAGCGGGAGAGTACAATGAGCAGTTCTTC.

V gene TRBV7-8 combines with J gene TRBJ2-1; unclear D gene. The V gene's germline CDR1 is SGHVS and CDR2 FQNEAQ. The CDR3 contains 16 residues. V gave up 5 bases and J gave up 6 bases, with 20 bases separating them. CDR3 DNA sequence: TGTGCCAGCAGCGCTAGGTCGGGCTTAGGTTCCAATGAGCAGTTCTTC. Its protein is CASSARSGLGSNEQFF.

V gene TRBV4-3 combines with J gene TRBJ1-4, with D unresolved. V was trimmed by 0 bases and J by 10 bases, leaving 12 bases between them. Germline loops: CDR1 LGHNA, CDR2 YSLEER. The CDR3 extends over 14 amino acids. CDR3 in amino acids: CASSQEKLLGKLFF. The CDR3 DNA reads as TGCGCCAGCAGCCAAGAAAAGCTACTCGGAAAACTGTTTTTT.

The chain joins TRBV4-3 to TRBJ2-3; 9 positions agree with TRBD2. Germline loops: CDR1 LGHNA, CDR2 YSLEER. The J segment lost 4 bases and the V segment lost 1 base, leaving 12 bases of the junction unmatched. CDR3 size: 18 residues. CDR3 sequence (DNA): TGCGCCAGCAGCCAAGCCCCCCAGGGAGCGGGAGGTCCAGATACGCAGTATTTT. It encodes CASSQAPQGAGGPDTQYF.

As regards this clone: Other nucleotide sequences in the sample specify the same CDR3. This rearrangement joins TRBV5-1 to TRBJ2-4, with unresolved D. V was clipped by 6 bases and J by 7 bases, with 11 bases between them. This CDR3 is 12 amino acids long. Germline CDR1 SGHRS, CDR2 YFSETQ. The CDR3 nucleotides read TGCGCCAGCACCGATTTCAAGAACATTCAGTACTTC. Translation: CASTDFKNIQYF.

The chain carries TRBV5-1 and TRBJ1-2; D not certain. The CDR3 runs 15 residues. V was clipped by 4 bases and J by 4 bases, with 17 bases between them. The germline V gene has CDR1 SGHRS and CDR2 YFSETQ. As DNA, the CDR3 is TGCGCCAGCAGCCCTGGCGGAGGCTTCGTCTATGGCTACACCTTC. This encodes CASSPGGGFVYGYTF.

The genes are TRBV23-1 and TRBJ2-1; 10 positions match TRBD1. TRBV23-1 is labeled an ORF, and its function is uncertain. Trimming took 6 bases from V and 8 from J; bases not matched to a gene: 13. CDR3 size: 16 residues. CDR3 DNA: TGCGCCAGCAGCCAACTCCCGGGACAGGGGCACGATGAGCAGTTCTTC. Translating gives CASSQLPGQGHDEQFF.

The chain employs TRBV10-2 and TRBJ2-2; D may be TRBD1 (5 bases). The V gene's germline CDR1 is WSHSY and CDR2 SAAADI. There are 15 residues in the CDR3. V gave up 0 bases and J gave up 4 bases, with 9 bases separating them. The CDR3 region is CASSESTVSTGELFF. Here the CDR3 DNA reads TGCGCCAGCAGTGAGTCGACAGTTAGCACCGGGGAGCTGTTTTTT.

V is TRBV28 and J is TRBJ2-2; 8 nucleotides line up with TRBD2. With 6 bases clipped from V and 2 bases from J, the junction kept 11 bases outside the gene matches. The CDR3 extends over 17 amino acids. The germline V gene encodes CDR1 MDHEN and CDR2 SYDVKM. The CDR3: CASSSPGGRDNTGELFF. For the CDR3, the DNA is TGTGCCAGCAGCTCGCCGGGGGGGCGGGATAACACCGGGGAGCTGTTTTTT.

The V gene is TRBV4-1, the J gene TRBJ2-1; 9 bases line up with TRBD2. This CDR3 spans 16 amino acids. Unmatched junction bases numbered 10, after V lost 1 base and J lost 9 bases. Germline CDR1 reads MGHRA; CDR2 reads YSYEKL. CDR3 in DNA: TGCGCCAGCAGCCAAGGTGGGATAGCGGGAGAGGGTGAGCAGTTCTTC. It yields the protein CASSQGGIAGEGEQFF.

This clone was detected only a few times. This sample also contains other DNA sequences that code for the same CDR3. This sequence joins TRBV7-9 and TRBJ1-4; no clear D gene. Germline values: CDR1 SEHNR, CDR2 FQNEAQ (reference sequence). This CDR3 is built from 13 residues. V lost 5 bases, J lost 5 bases, and 9 bases lay in between. CDR3 amino acids: CASSPGFNEKLFF. DNA for the CDR3: TGTGCCAGCAGCCCGGGGTTCAATGAAAAACTGTTTTTT.